This TCR beta chain derives from a study of preoperative IRX-2 immunotherapy in early breast cancer. The CDR3 contains 15 residues. Trimming pared 5 bases from V and 4 bases from J, leaving 17 bases between. Germline V gene data show CDR1 as SSHAT and CDR2 as FNYEAQ (reference sequence). Treatment noted: preoperative locoregional IRX-2 cytokine immunotherapy. TCRdb's table, derived via immunoSEQ multiplex PCR, lists solely in-frame clones and lacks some. The sample has tens of thousands of clones, around 74% seen once. This clonotype was obtained from a human donor with breast cancer. Sequencing used lymph node tissue, obtained after IRX-2 immunotherapy. The chain employs TRBV7-7 and TRBJ1-1, with D tentatively TRBD1 (5 bases). DNA for the CDR3: TGTGCCAGCAGCCCTGGTCCAGGGCGGACCACTGAAGCTTTCTTT. It translates to CASSPGPGRTTEAFF. Variable domain in full (rest from reference TRBV7-7 and TRBJ1-1): GAGVSQSPRYKVTKRGQDVTLRCDPISSHATLYWYQQALGQGPEFLTYFNYEAQPDKSGLPSDRFSAERPEGSISTLTIQRTEQRDSAMYRCASSPGPGRTTEAFFGQGTRLTVV.